A single sample gave rise to the 32 T cell receptor beta chains below, sequenced in a study of blood T cell repertoires in COVID-19. The protocol was immunoSEQ multiplex PCR, while the TCRdb copy is restricted to in-frame clones and leaves out a portion. The table lists about 180,000 clones, approximately 83% of them singletons, with 3% to 4% in the top ten. Sequencing was carried out using peripheral blood. These receptors all come from a man aged 60-69 years with acute or convalescent COVID-19.

This chain links TRBV30 with TRBJ1-2, with TRBD1 matching 7 bases. The CDR3 spans 14 residues. Trimming cost V 7 bases and J 8 bases; bases outside gene matches: 16. Germline V gene sequence: CDR1 GTSNPN, CDR2 SVGIG (reference sequence). This CDR3 is CALTKTGRGGGYTF. CDR3 coding DNA: TGTGCCTTAACGAAGACAGGCCGAGGGGGCGGCTACACCTTC.

The CDR3 DNA reads TGCGCCAGCAGCTTGGCGGAGGTTGTTAATGAGCAGTTCTTC. Amino acids: CASSLAEVVNEQFF. The chain has TRBV5-1 and TRBJ2-1; tentatively, D is TRBD2 (5 bases). The V gene lost 0 bases and the J gene lost 7 bases, with 11 bases spanning the gap. The CDR3 runs to 14 residues. Germline V gene sequence: CDR1 SGHRS, CDR2 YFSETQ.

This chain links TRBV5-1 with TRBJ2-7; TRBD1 matches 9 bases. The length of the CDR3 is 15 residues. V shed 4 bases, J shed 0 bases, and the junction held 5 bases outside the gene matches. Germline-derived CDR1 and CDR2 are SGHRS and YFSETQ. CDR3 region: CASSVGQGASYEQYF. Written as DNA, the CDR3 is TGCGCCAGCAGCGTGGGACAGGGAGCCTCCTACGAGCAGTACTTC.

The chain couples TRBV7-2 to TRBJ1-6; 9 bases match TRBD1. Germline CDR1 and CDR2: SGHTA and FQGNSA. The CDR3 consists of 13 residues. Trimming removed 6 bases from V and 10 bases from J; junction bases left unmatched: 4. In DNA form, the CDR3 reads TGTGCCAGCAGTAGGGACAGGGAGTCACCCCTCCACTTT. It is translated as CASSRDRESPLHF.

The gene calls are TRBV3-1 (or the pseudogene TRBV3-2) and TRBJ1-1; TRBD1 might be the D (6 bases). V lost 7 bases, J lost 5 bases, and 20 bases lay in between. This CDR3 is 15 amino acids long. CDR1 and CDR2 (germline): LGHDT, YNNKEL (reference sequence). The CDR3 sequence is CASIPLGGAQTEAFF. Here the CDR3 DNA reads TGTGCCAGCATCCCACTTGGGGGCGCGCAAACTGAAGCTTTCTTT.

The chain couples TRBV10-3 to TRBJ2-2; 7 nucleotides line up with TRBD1. From germline, CDR1 is ENHRY and CDR2 SYGVKD. The CDR3 runs to 16 residues. V dropped 10 bases and J dropped 0; count of bases not matched to a gene: 11. The CDR3 DNA sequence: TGTGCCACCAAAAAAGGACAGGAGACGAACACCGGGGAGCTGTTTTTT. This codes for CATKKGQETNTGELFF.

In its sample, this clone was seen once. V gene TRBV19 combines with J gene TRBJ1-1; TRBD1 matches at 7 bases. The CDR3 covers 14 residues. V lost 6 bases, J lost 1 base, and 5 bases stayed unmatched. Germline-derived CDR1 and CDR2 are LNHDA and SQIVND (reference sequence). The CDR3 coding sequence is TGTGCCAGTAGGCCGGGACAGTGGAACACTGAAGCTTTCTTT. It is translated as CASRPGQWNTEAFF. The full variable domain, rest sourced from reference TRBV19 and TRBJ1-1, is DGGITQSPKYLFRKEGQNVTLSCEQNLNHDAMYWYRQDPGQGLRLIYYSQIVNDFQKGDIAEGYSVSREKKESFPLTVTSAQKNPTAFYLCASRPGQWNTEAFFGQGTRLTVV.

This clone was counted at least ten times. The chain carries TRBV4-1 and TRBJ2-2; 13 positions agree with TRBD2. With 5 bases clipped from V and 3 bases from J, the junction kept 12 bases outside the gene matches. The CDR3 runs 19 residues. Germline CDR1 MGHRA, CDR2 YSYEKL. The CDR3 DNA reads as TGCGCCAGCAGCACCCGCTCGGGACTAGCGGGACCGGACACCGGGGAGCTGTTTTTT. Protein: CASSTRSGLAGPDTGELFF.

The chain combines TRBV6-5 with TRBJ2-4; tentative D call: TRBD2 (6 bases). CDR3 size: 13 residues. V lost 7 bases to trimming and J lost 5 bases, with 12 bases between them. Germline loops: CDR1 MNHEY, CDR2 SVGAGI. The CDR3 DNA sequence: TGTGCCAGCAACAGGTTAGCGGAAAACATTCAGTACTTC. It codes for CASNRLAENIQYF.

The chain employs TRBV19 and TRBJ1-1, with 8 bases matching TRBD1. J was trimmed by 2 bases and V by 7 bases; bases with no gene match: 6. Per the germline V gene, CDR1 is LNHDA and CDR2 is SQIVND (reference sequence). The CDR3 has 14 residues. CDR3 in DNA: TGTGCCAGTACCTCGACAGGGGCCAACACTGAAGCTTTCTTT. Translated: CASTSTGANTEAFF. Filled out from reference TRBV19 and TRBJ1-1, the complete variable domain reads DGGITQSPKYLFRKEGQNVTLSCEQNLNHDAMYWYRQDPGQGLRLIYYSQIVNDFQKGDIAEGYSVSREKKESFPLTVTSAQKNPTAFYLCASTSTGANTEAFFGQGTRLTVV.

The chain links TRBV27 to TRBJ1-1; 7 bases map to TRBD1. Germline loops: CDR1 MNHEY, CDR2 SMNVEV (reference sequence). CDR3 size: 16 residues. The V segment lost 5 bases and the J segment 1 base; nucleotides outside the gene matches: 10. CDR3 DNA: TGTGCCAGCAGTCCCTCGGGGGACAGACCGAACACTGAAGCTTTCTTT. Translated: CASSPSGDRPNTEAFF.

Written as DNA, the CDR3 is TGTGCCAGCAGCTCTGACAGGGTCACGGCTTTCTTT. Its protein is CASSSDRVTAFF. The V gene is TRBV7-8, the J gene TRBJ1-1; TRBD1 matches 7 bases. Germline CDR1 and CDR2: SGHVS and FQNEAQ. This CDR3 is built from 12 residues. Trimming took 4 bases from V and 11 from J; bases not matched to a gene: 7.

V gene TRBV6-5 combines with J gene TRBJ1-2; D is unresolved. V lost 5 bases and J 4 bases, leaving 17 bases between the germline ends. From germline, CDR1 is MNHEY and CDR2 SVGAGI. The CDR3 has 15 amino acids. The CDR3 loop is CASSPGIKPSYGYTF. For the CDR3, the DNA is TGTGCCAGCAGTCCGGGTATTAAGCCCTCCTATGGCTACACCTTC.

The J gene is TRBJ2-5, the V gene TRBV7-3; D might be TRBD2 (6 bases). Germline CDR1 reads SGHTA; CDR2 reads FQGTGA. Trimming removed 4 bases at V and 4 bases at J, with 13 bases between. CDR3 length equals 14 residues. In nucleotides, the CDR3 is TGTGCCAGCAGCTCGTCCCCGGGGGTAGAGACCCAGTACTTC. Amino acids: CASSSSPGVETQYF.

J is TRBJ2-1 and V is TRBV9, with 11 bases aligning to TRBD2. CDR1 is SGDLS and CDR2 is YYNGEE in the germline V gene. Trimming took 2 bases from V and 6 from J; bases not matched to a gene: 13. This CDR3 spans 18 amino acids. DNA for the CDR3: TGTGCCAGCAGCGTTCGGACTAGCGGGTCTTCGGCCCCCAATGAGCAGTTCTTC. This gives the protein CASSVRTSGSSAPNEQFF.

This chain uses TRBV18 with TRBJ1-6; D might be TRBD1 (5 bases). V was pared by 3 bases and J by 7 bases, with 7 bases between. Germline V gene data show CDR1 as KGHSH and CDR2 as LQKENI. The CDR3 is made up of 13 amino acids. The DNA for the CDR3 is TGTGCCAGCTCACCTCAGGGAAATTCACCCCTCCACTTT. Translation gives CASSPQGNSPLHF.

Only one count was recorded for this clone. J is TRBJ2-1 and V is TRBV7-2; possible D gene TRBD2, 6 bases. There are 14 residues in the CDR3. Per the germline V gene, CDR1 is SGHTA and CDR2 is FQGNSA. V lost 2 bases and J 3 bases, leaving 8 bases between the germline ends. Here the CDR3 DNA reads TGTGCCAGCAGCTTACTAGCGATCTACAATGAGCAGTTCTTC. It is translated as CASSLLAIYNEQFF.

V usage is TRBV4-1 and J usage is TRBJ1-5; TRBD1 agrees at 7 bases. The CDR3 contains 15 residues. Unmatched junction bases numbered 5, after V lost 4 bases and J lost 2 bases. Germline V gene data show CDR1 as MGHRA and CDR2 as YSYEKL. CDR3 amino acids: CASSLLGTGNQPQHF. CDR3 in DNA: TGCGCCAGCAGCCTACTCGGGACAGGCAATCAGCCCCAGCATTTT.

The chain couples TRBV5-4 to TRBJ1-4; 10 bases agree with TRBD1. Germline values: CDR1 SGHNT, CDR2 YYREEE (reference sequence). The CDR3 runs 15 residues. Losses at the gene ends were 4 bases for V and 5 bases for J; bases not matched to a gene: 5. This CDR3 is CASSTRQGANEKLFF. CDR3 sequence (DNA): TGTGCCAGCAGCACCAGACAGGGGGCAAATGAAAAACTGTTTTTT.

The chain has TRBV7-2 and TRBJ1-1; 7 nucleotides agree with TRBD1. The CDR3 consists of 15 residues. Germline V lookup: CDR1 SGHTA, CDR2 FQGNSA. The V segment lost 1 base and the J segment 4 bases; nucleotides outside the gene matches: 6. For the CDR3, the DNA is TGTGCCAGCAGCTTAGTCCAGGGGGGAACCACTGAAGCTTTCTTT. Translating gives CASSLVQGGTTEAFF.

This chain connects TRBV23-1 to TRBJ2-7; a possible D gene is TRBD2 (5 bases). TRBV23-1 is an ORF; its function is uncertain. V was cut by 4 bases and J by 5 bases, with 12 bases left in between. The CDR3 is 13 amino acids. CDR3: CASSPDLGDEQYF. The CDR3 region has the DNA TGCGCCAGCAGTCCAGACCTGGGAGACGAGCAGTACTTC.

The chain combines TRBV4-2 with TRBJ2-3, with TRBD2 identical over 8 bases. CDR3 length: 16 amino acids. Germline CDR1 LGHNA, CDR2 YNFKEQ. V lost 2 bases to trimming and J lost 6 bases; unmatched junction nucleotides: 10. The CDR3 region is CASSQLAAGVTDTQYF. CDR3 bases: TGTGCCAGCAGCCAATTAGCAGCGGGAGTAACGGATACGCAGTATTTT.

The chain has TRBV19 and TRBJ1-5; 9 bases fit TRBD1. The J segment lost 4 bases and the V segment lost 5 bases, leaving 9 bases of the junction unmatched. This CDR3 is built from 16 residues. Germline CDR1 reads LNHDA; CDR2 reads SQIVND (reference sequence). The CDR3 coding sequence is TGTGCCAGTAGTGCCCTTGGGACAGGGCTTAATCAGCCCCAGCATTTT. Protein: CASSALGTGLNQPQHF.

This sequence joins TRBV20-1 and TRBJ2-5, with D uncertain. CDR1 DFQATT and CDR2 SNEGSKA come from the germline V gene (reference sequence). Trimming pared 6 bases from V and 7 bases from J, leaving 9 bases between. CDR3 length: 10 amino acids. The CDR3 protein is CSASTGTQYF. In DNA, the CDR3 is TGCAGTGCCAGTACGGGGACCCAGTACTTC.

The chain has TRBV28 and TRBJ1-2; no firm D call. The CDR3 runs 13 residues. Trimming left V 8 bases short and J 8 bases short, with 18 bases between. Germline V CDR1 and CDR2: MDHEN, SYDVKM. In DNA, the CDR3 is TGTGCCAGCTCCTTAGCGGGGAATAGAGGCTACACCTTC. Translating gives CASSLAGNRGYTF.

The rearrangement links TRBV28 to TRBJ1-5; TRBD1 might be the D (5 bases). The CDR3 extends over 15 amino acids. Germline V gene data show CDR1 as MDHEN and CDR2 as SYDVKM. The V gene lost 4 bases and the J gene lost 5 bases, with 15 bases spanning the gap. The CDR3 is CASSSGLGEDQPQHF. The CDR3, as DNA: TGTGCCAGCAGTTCCGGTTTGGGGGAGGATCAGCCCCAGCATTTT.

This clone turned up a few times. The V gene is TRBV5-5, the J gene TRBJ1-2; TRBD1 agrees at 10 bases. Germline assignment: CDR1 SGHKS and CDR2 YYEKEE (reference sequence). The J segment lost 7 bases and the V segment lost 0 bases, leaving 6 bases of the junction unmatched. The CDR3 is made up of 15 amino acids. CDR3 nucleotides: TGTGCCAGCAGCTTGGTGGGGGGACAGGGGTTTGGCTACACCTTC. Translation: CASSLVGGQGFGYTF.

The chain couples TRBV27 to TRBJ1-1; TRBD1 is a possible D gene (6 bases). This CDR3 spans 14 amino acids. The V end was cut by 3 bases, the J end by 6 bases, with 14 bases between. CDR1 and CDR2 (germline): MNHEY, SMNVEV (reference sequence). Written as DNA, the CDR3 is TGTGCCAGCAGTTTTCTCGACAGGACTTCTGAAGCTTTCTTT. This encodes CASSFLDRTSEAFF.

This rearrangement joins TRBV6-2 or TRBV6-3 to TRBJ1-3; D remains ambiguous. The CDR3 runs 15 residues. With 0 bases removed from V and 0 bases from J, the gap between germline ends came to 6 bases. Germline CDR1 MNHEY, CDR2 SVGEGT. The DNA of the CDR3 is TGTGCCAGCAGTTACTCAGAGAGCTCTGGAAACACCATATATTTT. Amino acid sequence: CASSYSESSGNTIYF.

The rearrangement links TRBV6-1 to TRBJ2-5; perhaps TRBD1 as D (5 bases). The germline V gene encodes CDR1 MNHNS and CDR2 SASEGT. The V gene lost 0 bases and the J gene lost 1 base, with 9 bases spanning the gap. The CDR3 sequence is 15 residues long. This CDR3 reads CASSEALGLQETQYF. For the CDR3, the DNA is TGTGCCAGCAGTGAAGCCCTGGGGCTCCAAGAGACCCAGTACTTC.

The V and J genes are TRBV7-9 and TRBJ2-1; 12 bases fit TRBD2. The CDR3 consists of 19 residues. CDR1 SEHNR and CDR2 FQNEAQ come from the germline V gene (reference sequence). J gave up 2 bases and V 1 base, and 9 bases lay outside the gene matches. The CDR3 DNA is TGTGCCAGCAGCTTAGATCTAGCGGGAGGGTTTAGAACCTACAATGAGCAGTTCTTC. As protein: CASSLDLAGGFRTYNEQFF.

The rearrangement uses TRBV3-1 (or the pseudogene TRBV3-2) and TRBJ2-1; TRBD2 agrees at 13 bases. Germline V gives CDR1 LGHDT, CDR2 YNNKEL (reference sequence). J was trimmed by 10 bases and V by 0 bases; bases with no gene match: 6. There are 16 residues in the CDR3. The CDR3 DNA is TGTGCCAGCAGCCAAGATCGGACTAGCGGGAGAAGCGAGCAGTTCTTC. Translation gives CASSQDRTSGRSEQFF.